This T cell receptor beta chain was documented in a study of blood T cells in healthy people across ages. Study conclusions and caveats: TCR beta diversity per million T cells fell roughly linearly with age.

Comments on this clonotype: The antigen remains unidentified.

Every donor provided 7.5 to 10 milliliters of peripheral blood. At least 7 million PBMCs were isolated per sample. The length of the CDR3 is 16 residues. Germline V gene lookup returns CDR1 MDHEN and CDR2 SYDVKM. With V trimmed by 4 bases and J by 2 bases, 7 bases remained unmatched. Alongside a J-beta primer mix, a sample-barcoded 5' primer served in a second PCR lasting about 7 to 12 cycles. Each TCR beta cDNA got a 12-nucleotide random molecular identifier. MiXCR was run by TCRdb on the 5' RACE reads, yielding one entry per CDR3 protein. The repertoire has 1.5 million or so distinct CDR3 sequences, 35% to 45% of them found once; the top ten carry 7.9%.

The sample was blood. This receptor was taken from a woman aged 18-29 years in good health. This chain uses TRBV28 with TRBJ2-3; 9 bases align to TRBD2. The CDR3 DNA follows: TGTGCCAGCAGTTCCTTACTAGCGGGCCTCACAGATACGCAGTATTTT. This translates into CASSSLLAGLTDTQYF.